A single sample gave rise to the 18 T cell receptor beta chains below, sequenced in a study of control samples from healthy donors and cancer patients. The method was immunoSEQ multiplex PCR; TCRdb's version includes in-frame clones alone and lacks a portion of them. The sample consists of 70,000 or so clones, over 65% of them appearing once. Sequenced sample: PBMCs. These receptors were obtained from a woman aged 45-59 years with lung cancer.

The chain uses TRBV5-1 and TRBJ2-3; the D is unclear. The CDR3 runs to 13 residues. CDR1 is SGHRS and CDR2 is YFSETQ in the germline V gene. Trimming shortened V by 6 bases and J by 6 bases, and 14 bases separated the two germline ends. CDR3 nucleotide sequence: TGCGCCAGCACGGCTAGTTTAACGGATACGCAGTATTTT. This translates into CASTASLTDTQYF.

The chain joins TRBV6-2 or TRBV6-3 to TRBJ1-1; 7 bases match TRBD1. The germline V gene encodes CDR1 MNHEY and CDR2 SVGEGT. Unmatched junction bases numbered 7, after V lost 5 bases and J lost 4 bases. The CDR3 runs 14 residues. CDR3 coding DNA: TGTGCCAGCAGTCAGACAGGGCAAGTCACTGAAGCTTTCTTT. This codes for CASSQTGQVTEAFF.

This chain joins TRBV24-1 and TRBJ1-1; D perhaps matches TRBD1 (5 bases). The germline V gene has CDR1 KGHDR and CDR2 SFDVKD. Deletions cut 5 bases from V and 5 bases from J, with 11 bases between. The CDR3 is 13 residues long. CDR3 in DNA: TGTGCCACCAGTGCGGGGGGTGCGACTGAAGCTTTCTTT. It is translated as CATSAGGATEAFF.

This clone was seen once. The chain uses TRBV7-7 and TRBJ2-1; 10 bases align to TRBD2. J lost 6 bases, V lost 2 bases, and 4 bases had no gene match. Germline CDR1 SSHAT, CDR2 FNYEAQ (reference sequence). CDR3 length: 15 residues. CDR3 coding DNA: TGTGCCAGCAGCTTAAGTAGCGGGGGGTCCAATGAGCAGTTCTTC. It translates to CASSLSSGGSNEQFF.

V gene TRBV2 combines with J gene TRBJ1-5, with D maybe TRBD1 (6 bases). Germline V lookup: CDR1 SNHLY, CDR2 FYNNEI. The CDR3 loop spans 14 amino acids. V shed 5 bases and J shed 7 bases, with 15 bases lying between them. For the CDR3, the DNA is TGTGCCAGCAGTCTAACAGGGATAGGGCAGCCCCAGCATTTT. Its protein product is CASSLTGIGQPQHF.

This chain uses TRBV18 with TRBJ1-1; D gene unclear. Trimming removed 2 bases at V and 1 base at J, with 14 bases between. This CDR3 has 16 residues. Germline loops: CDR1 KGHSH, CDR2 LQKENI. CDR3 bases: TGTGCCAGCTCACCATTCAGCGCGGGCCAGAACACTGAAGCTTTCTTT. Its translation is CASSPFSAGQNTEAFF.

CDR3 amino acids: CASSSPPGKLNTEAFF. In DNA form, the CDR3 reads TGTGCCAGCAGCTCCCCCCCGGGGAAGTTGAACACTGAAGCTTTCTTT. V is TRBV7-9 and J is TRBJ1-1; no clear D gene. Per the germline V gene, CDR1 is SEHNR and CDR2 is FQNEAQ (reference sequence). Trimming took off 4 bases at V and 0 bases at J, with 15 bases between the two ends. The CDR3 extends over 16 amino acids.

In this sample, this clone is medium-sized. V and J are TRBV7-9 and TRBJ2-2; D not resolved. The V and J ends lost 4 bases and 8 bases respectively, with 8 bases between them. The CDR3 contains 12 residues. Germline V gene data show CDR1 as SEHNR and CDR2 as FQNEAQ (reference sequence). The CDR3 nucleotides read TGTGCCAGCAGCTCGCGCCGGGGGGAGCTGTTTTTT. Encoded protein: CASSSRRGELFF.

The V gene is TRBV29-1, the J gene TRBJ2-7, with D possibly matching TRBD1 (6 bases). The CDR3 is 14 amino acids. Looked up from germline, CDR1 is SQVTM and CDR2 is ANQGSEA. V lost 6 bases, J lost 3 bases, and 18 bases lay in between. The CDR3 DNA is TGCAGCGTCCCCCTCTCGACAGGATTCTACGAGCAGTACTTC. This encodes CSVPLSTGFYEQYF.

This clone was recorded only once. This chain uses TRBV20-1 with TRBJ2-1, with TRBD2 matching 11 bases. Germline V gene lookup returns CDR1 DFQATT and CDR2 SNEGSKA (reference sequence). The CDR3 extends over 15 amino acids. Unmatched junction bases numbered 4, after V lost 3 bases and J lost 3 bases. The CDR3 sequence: CSASSLAGGYNEQFF. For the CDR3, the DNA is TGCAGTGCTAGTAGCCTAGCGGGGGGCTACAATGAGCAGTTCTTC.

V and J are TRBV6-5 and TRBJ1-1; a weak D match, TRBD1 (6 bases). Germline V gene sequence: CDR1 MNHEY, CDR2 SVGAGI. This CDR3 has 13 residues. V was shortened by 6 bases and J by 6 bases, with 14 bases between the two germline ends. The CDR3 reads CASSLTGQSEAFF. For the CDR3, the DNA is TGTGCCAGCAGCCTAACAGGGCAGTCTGAAGCTTTCTTT.

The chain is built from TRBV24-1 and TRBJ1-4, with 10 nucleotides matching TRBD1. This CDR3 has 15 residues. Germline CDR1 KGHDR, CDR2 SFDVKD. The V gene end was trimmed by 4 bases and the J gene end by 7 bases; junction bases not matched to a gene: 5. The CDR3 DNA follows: TGTGCCACCAGTGACCCTGGGACAGGGGCTGAAAAACTGTTTTTT. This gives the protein CATSDPGTGAEKLFF.

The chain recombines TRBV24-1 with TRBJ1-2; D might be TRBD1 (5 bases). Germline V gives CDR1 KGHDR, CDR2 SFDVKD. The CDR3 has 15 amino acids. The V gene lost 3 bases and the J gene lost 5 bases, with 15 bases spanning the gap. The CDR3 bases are TGTGCCACCAGTGATCCCGGGACTCCGGGGTATGGCTACACCTTC. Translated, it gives CATSDPGTPGYGYTF.

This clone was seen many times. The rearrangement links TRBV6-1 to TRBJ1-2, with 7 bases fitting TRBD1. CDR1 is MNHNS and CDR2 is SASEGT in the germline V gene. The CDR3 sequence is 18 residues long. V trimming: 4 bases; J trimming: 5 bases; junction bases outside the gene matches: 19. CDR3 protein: CASSAQPPGQHLTYGYTF. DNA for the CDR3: TGTGCCAGCAGTGCACAACCCCCGGGACAGCACCTCACTTATGGCTACACCTTC.

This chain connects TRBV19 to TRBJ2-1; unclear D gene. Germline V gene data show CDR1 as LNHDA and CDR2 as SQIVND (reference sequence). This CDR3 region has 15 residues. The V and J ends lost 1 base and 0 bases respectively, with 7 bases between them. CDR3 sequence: CASSIGVSSYNEQFF. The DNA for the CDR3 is TGTGCCAGTAGTATAGGGGTTAGCTCCTACAATGAGCAGTTCTTC.

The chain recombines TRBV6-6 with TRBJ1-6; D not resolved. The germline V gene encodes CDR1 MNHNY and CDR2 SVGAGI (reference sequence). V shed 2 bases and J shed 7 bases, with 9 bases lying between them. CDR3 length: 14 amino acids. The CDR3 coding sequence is TGTGCCAGCAGTTACAGGGTTGTCAATTCACCCCTCCACTTT. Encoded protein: CASSYRVVNSPLHF.

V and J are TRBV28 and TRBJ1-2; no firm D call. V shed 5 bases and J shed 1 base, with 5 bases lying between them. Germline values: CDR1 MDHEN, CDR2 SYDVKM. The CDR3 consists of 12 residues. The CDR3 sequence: CASSRVNYGYTF. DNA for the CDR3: TGTGCCAGCAGTCGGGTTAACTATGGCTACACCTTC.

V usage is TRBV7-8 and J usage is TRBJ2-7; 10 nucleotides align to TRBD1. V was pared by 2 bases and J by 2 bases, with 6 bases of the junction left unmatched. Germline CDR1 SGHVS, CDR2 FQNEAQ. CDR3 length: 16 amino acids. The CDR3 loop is CASSLTGTGVPYEQYF. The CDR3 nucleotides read TGTGCCAGCAGCTTAACCGGGACAGGGGTCCCCTACGAGCAGTACTTC.